The 24 T cell receptor beta chains below come from one sample, sequenced in a study of human T cells and chemical hapten exposure. Time point described: patch test 3, about 24 weeks after DPC sensitization. Stated treatment: therapeutic diphenylcyclopropenone sensitization with weekly scalp DPC. Via MiXCR, TCRdb re-called the RACE reads, giving one row per CDR3 protein. The table has just under 65,000 distinct CDR3 sequences, 9.5% to 11% seen once. The specimen was whole blood, collected in connection with sensitization to the hapten diphenylcyclopropenone (DPC). The receptor set was obtained from a woman in her 30s with alopecia areata. Some clones in this sample may be carry-over from other donors' samples.

This clonotype was counted between two and nine times. The V gene is TRBV3-1, the J gene TRBJ2-7; TRBD2 aligns across 7 bases. CDR3 size: 14 residues. In germline, CDR1 is LGHDT, CDR2 YNNKEL (reference sequence). Germline trimming cut 4 bases from V and 1 base from J; bases unmatched to any gene: 4. CDR3: CASSLKGGSYEQYF. Here the CDR3 DNA reads TGTGCCAGCAGCCTCAAGGGAGGGTCCTACGAGCAGTACTTC.

The rearrangement joins TRBV7-2 to TRBJ2-1; perhaps D is TRBD1 or TRBD2 (5 bases each). Trimming cost V 1 base and J 4 bases, with 11 bases left between them. The CDR3 sequence is 15 residues long. Germline V gene lookup returns CDR1 SGHTA and CDR2 FQGNSA. This CDR3 reads CASSLVVGGYNEQFF. The CDR3 DNA sequence: TGTGCCAGCAGCTTAGTAGTTGGGGGTTACAATGAGCAGTTCTTC. Filled out from reference TRBV7-2 and TRBJ2-1, the complete variable domain reads GAGVSQSPSNKVTEKGKDVELRCDPISGHTALYWYRQSLGQGLEFLIYFQGNSAPDKSGLPSDRFSAERTGGSVSTLTIQRTQQEDSAVYLCASSLVVGGYNEQFFGPGTRLTVL.

The genes are TRBV20-1 and TRBJ1-5; TRBD1 matches at 9 bases. The CDR3 runs 13 residues. Germline V gene data show CDR1 as DFQATT and CDR2 as SNEGSKA (reference sequence). The CDR3 protein is CRPYRGPNQPQHF. Here the CDR3 DNA reads TGCAGACCATACAGGGGGCCCAATCAGCCCCAGCATTTT.

This clonotype was detected a few times. This chain links TRBV11-2 with TRBJ1-1; no definite D call. From germline, CDR1 is SGHAT and CDR2 FQNNGV. The CDR3 has 13 amino acids. Trimming removed 3 bases at V and 6 bases at J, with 11 bases between. The CDR3 is CASSFRGIPEAFF. CDR3 coding DNA: TGTGCCAGCAGCTTTCGCGGTATCCCTGAAGCTTTCTTT.

This clonotype appeared a few times. The chain recombines TRBV12-5 with TRBJ1-6; no clear D. CDR3 length equals 19 residues. CDR1 is LGHNT, CDR2 FRNRAP, per germline. Deletions cut 0 bases from V and 2 bases from J, with 17 bases between. The DNA for the CDR3 is TGTGCTAGTGGTTTGGTATTACAAGAGTTCGAAGCCTATAATTCACCCCTCCACTTT. As protein: CASGLVLQEFEAYNSPLHF.

This clonotype has a handful of counts. The rearrangement links TRBV20-1 to TRBJ2-5; 9 nucleotides line up with TRBD2. The CDR3 runs to 15 residues. Germline assignment: CDR1 DFQATT and CDR2 SNEGSKA (reference sequence). Germline trimming cut 3 bases from V and 10 bases from J; bases unmatched to any gene: 15. CDR3 nucleotide sequence: TGCAGTGCTAGTCCCGGGACTAGCAGCCTGAGAGGCCAGTACTTC. It codes for CSASPGTSSLRGQYF.

The V and J genes are TRBV9 and TRBJ2-5; D is uncertain. Germline values: CDR1 SGDLS, CDR2 YYNGEE. V was clipped by 0 bases and J by 5 bases, with 11 bases between them. There are 14 residues in the CDR3. The CDR3 sequence: CASSVAGTLETQYF. In DNA, the CDR3 is TGTGCCAGCAGCGTAGCCGGCACCCTGGAGACCCAGTACTTC. Full variable domain (outside the CDR3, taken from reference TRBV9 and TRBJ2-5): DSGVTQTPKHLITATGQRVTLRCSPRSGDLSVYWYQQSLDQGLQFLIQYYNGEERAKGNILERFSAQQFPDLHSELNLSSLELGDSALYFCASSVAGTLETQYFGPGTRLLVL.

The V call is TRBV28, the J call TRBJ2-7, with a possible D match to TRBD2 (5 bases). The CDR3 has 15 residues. Germline CDR1 is MDHEN and CDR2 is SYDVKM. Trimming pared 5 bases from V and 2 bases from J, leaving 16 bases between. The CDR3 loop reads CASSPRRGRAYEQYF. In nucleotides, the CDR3 is TGTGCCAGCAGTCCGCGACGAGGGAGAGCCTACGAGCAGTACTTC. The full variable domain, with the rest looked up from reference TRBV28 and TRBJ2-7, is DVKVTQSSRYLVKRTGEKVFLECVQDMDHENMFWYRQDPGLGLRLIYFSYDVKMKEKGDIPEGYSVSREKKERFSLILESASTNQTSMYLCASSPRRGRAYEQYFGPGTRLTVT.

This clonotype was picked up a small number of times. Germline and junction disagree at one end, which may indicate a read error. The chain joins TRBV12-3 or TRBV12-4 to TRBJ2-1; the D gene is possibly TRBD1 (6 bases). This CDR3 comprises 14 residues. The DNA of the CDR3 is TGTGCCAGCAGATTAGATCAGGGGTACAATGAGCAGTTCTTC. Protein: CASRLDQGYNEQFF.

This clonotype turned up a few times. J is TRBJ2-5 and V is TRBV28; TRBD1 is a possible D gene (6 bases). The CDR3 is 16 amino acids. CDR1 is MDHEN, CDR2 SYDVKM, per germline. Trimming stripped 4 bases from V and 1 base from J, with 16 bases between. CDR3: CASSSTTRQAQETQYF. CDR3 coding DNA: TGTGCCAGCAGTTCTACGACCCGACAGGCCCAAGAGACCCAGTACTTC. Full variable domain (missing parts from reference TRBV28 and TRBJ2-5): DVKVTQSSRYLVKRTGEKVFLECVQDMDHENMFWYRQDPGLGLRLIYFSYDVKMKEKGDIPEGYSVSREKKERFSLILESASTNQTSMYLCASSSTTRQAQETQYFGPGTRLLVL.

This clonotype was observed at least ten times. V gene TRBV30 combines with J gene TRBJ1-3, with unresolved D. Germline CDR1 GTSNPN, CDR2 SVGIG (reference sequence). The CDR3 runs to 16 residues. V lost 1 base and J lost 0, with 13 bases in between. This CDR3 is CAWSAVGVNSGNTIYF. DNA of the CDR3: TGTGCCTGGAGTGCCGTCGGAGTGAACTCTGGAAACACCATATATTTT.

This clonotype was counted many times. The V gene is TRBV18, the J gene TRBJ2-7; D is perhaps TRBD1 (6 bases). The CDR3 length is 13 residues. Germline CDR1 and CDR2: KGHSH and LQKENI. Trimming stripped 4 bases from V and 6 bases from J, with 13 bases between. The CDR3 spells CASSQKTGSEQYF. The CDR3 nucleotides are TGTGCCAGCTCACAAAAAACAGGGTCCGAGCAGTACTTC.

This clonotype was detected ten times or more. The chain is built from TRBV7-3 and TRBJ2-3, with 8 bases matching TRBD2. With V trimmed by 5 bases and J by 2 bases, 9 bases remained unmatched. CDR1 is SGHTA, CDR2 FQGTGA, per germline. This CDR3 is 16 amino acids long. The CDR3 coding sequence is TGTGCCAGCAGCCCCCGAAGCGGGAGATACACAGATACGCAGTATTTT. Residues: CASSPRSGRYTDTQYF.

This clonotype was observed at least ten times. The chain is built from TRBV7-8 and TRBJ2-3; TRBD2 aligns across 7 bases. The junction had 5 bases not matched to a gene; V was cut back by 1 base and J by 4 bases. Per germline, CDR1 SGHVS and CDR2 FQNEAQ. The CDR3 extends over 15 amino acids. The DNA of the CDR3 is TGTGCCAGCAGCTTAGTCGGGGGGAGGTCAGATACGCAGTATTTT. It encodes CASSLVGGRSDTQYF. Variable domain in full (rest from reference TRBV7-8 and TRBJ2-3): GAGVSQSPRYKVAKRGQDVALRCDPISGHVSLFWYQQALGQGPEFLTYFQNEAQLDKSGLPSDRFFAERPEGSVSTLKIQRTQQEDSAVYLCASSLVGGRSDTQYFGPGTRLTVL.

CDR3 protein: CASSQDLRTPNTGELFF. CDR3 nucleotide sequence: TGTGCCAGCAGCCAAGATCTCAGAACCCCGAACACCGGGGAGCTGTTTTTT. This rearrangement joins TRBV3-2 to TRBJ2-2. TRBV3-2 is a documented pseudogene. The CDR3 has 17 residues.

This clonotype appeared many times. The chain employs TRBV20-1 and TRBJ2-7; D is uncertain. V lost 3 bases and J lost 1, with 16 bases in between. Germline CDR1 and CDR2: DFQATT and SNEGSKA (reference sequence). CDR3 length equals 15 residues. CDR3 region: CSARIVGRASYEQYF. The CDR3, as DNA: TGCAGTGCTAGGATCGTAGGCCGAGCGTCCTACGAGCAGTACTTC.

The table lists this clonotype with many counts. The J gene is TRBJ2-7, the V gene TRBV28; maybe TRBD2 (5 bases). Germline V gene data show CDR1 as MDHEN and CDR2 as SYDVKM. With 9 bases removed from V and 5 bases from J, the gap between germline ends came to 23 bases. This CDR3 has 15 residues. As DNA, the CDR3 is TGTGCCAGTCCCCCAGCGGCTACCCCGATCGACGAGCAGTACTTC. Translated, it gives CASPPAATPIDEQYF. The full variable domain, in which reference TRBV28 and TRBJ2-7 provide the parts outside the CDR3, is DVKVTQSSRYLVKRTGEKVFLECVQDMDHENMFWYRQDPGLGLRLIYFSYDVKMKEKGDIPEGYSVSREKKERFSLILESASTNQTSMYLCASPPAATPIDEQYFGPGTRLTVT.

This clonotype was counted between two and nine times. The chain is built from TRBV5-4 and TRBJ2-2, with a possible D match to TRBD1 (5 bases). The germline gives CDR1 SGHNT, CDR2 YYREEE (reference sequence). The CDR3 spans 15 residues. V was clipped by 4 bases and J by 4 bases, with 14 bases between them. This CDR3 is CASSPPGFPTGELFF. CDR3 coding DNA: TGTGCCAGCAGCCCGCCAGGGTTTCCCACCGGGGAGCTGTTTTTT. The whole variable domain, remainder taken from reference TRBV5-4 and TRBJ2-2, is ETGVTQSPTHLIKTRGQQVTLRCSSQSGHNTVSWYQQALGQGPQFIFQYYREEENGRGNFPPRFSGLQFPNYSSELNVNALELDDSALYLCASSPPGFPTGELFFGEGSRLTVL.

This clonotype was counted at least ten times. The rearrangement links TRBV5-6 to TRBJ1-6, with 8 bases identical to TRBD1. Germline loops: CDR1 SGHDT, CDR2 YYEEEE. The length of the CDR3 is 15 residues. Losses at the gene ends were 2 bases for V and 7 bases for J; bases not matched to a gene: 5. CDR3 in amino acids: CASSFKDRENSPLHF. Written as DNA, the CDR3 is TGTGCCAGCAGCTTCAAGGACAGGGAGAATTCACCCCTCCACTTT.

This clonotype was recorded at least ten times. The rearrangement joins TRBV29-1 to TRBJ1-1; D may be TRBD1 (5 bases). V was shortened by 7 bases and J by 1 base, with 10 bases between the two germline ends. CDR1 is SQVTM, CDR2 ANQGSEA, per germline. The CDR3 consists of 12 residues. The CDR3 bases are TGCAGCGCCGGACAATGGAACACTGAAGCTTTCTTT. Protein sequence: CSAGQWNTEAFF.

This clonotype showed up many times. V gene TRBV7-3 combines with J gene TRBJ1-6; a weak D match, TRBD1 (5 bases). The germline V gene encodes CDR1 SGHTA and CDR2 FQGTGA. The V end was cut by 1 base, the J end by 12 bases, with 13 bases between. The CDR3 consists of 14 residues. The CDR3 bases are TGTGCCAGCAGCTTAAGTGGGGCAACGGGACCCCTCCACTTT. Its protein product is CASSLSGATGPLHF. Using reference TRBV7-3 and TRBJ1-6 for the parts outside the CDR3, the full variable domain is GAGVSQTPSNKVTEKGKYVELRCDPISGHTALYWYRQSLGQGPEFLIYFQGTGAADDSGLPNDRFFAVRPEGSVSTLKIQRTERGDSAVYLCASSLSGATGPLHFGNGTRLTVT.

The rearrangement joins TRBV20-1 to TRBJ1-1; no definite D call. This CDR3 is built from 11 residues. The germline V gene encodes CDR1 DFQATT and CDR2 SNEGSKA (reference sequence). The germline V and J ends were trimmed by 1 base and 9 bases, with 9 bases remaining between them. The CDR3 DNA sequence: TGCAGTGCTAGAGCGTCCCCTCAAGCTTTCTTT. This translates into CSARASPQAFF.

This sequence joins TRBV6-1 and TRBJ2-5; no definite D call. Trimming cost V 4 bases and J 0 bases, with 9 bases left between them. Germline-derived CDR1 and CDR2 are MNHNS and SASEGT. The CDR3 runs 14 residues. CDR3 loop: CASSVAQHQETQYF. DNA of the CDR3: TGTGCCAGCAGTGTCGCGCAGCACCAAGAGACCCAGTACTTC.

This chain connects TRBV6-2 or TRBV6-3 to TRBJ2-1; maybe TRBD2 (6 bases). Germline V gives CDR1 MNHEY, CDR2 SVGEGT. This CDR3 spans 13 amino acids. The V and J ends lost 5 bases and 15 bases respectively, with 20 bases between them. CDR3 DNA sequence: TGTGCCAGCAGTGTTGTTGGGACTTACCCCCGGTTCTTC. As protein: CASSVVGTYPRFF.